Following are 16 T cell receptor beta chains from one sample sequenced in a study of PD-1 blockade in classical Hodgkin lymphoma. Brentuximab vedotin exposure varied, and every patient relapsed after autologous stem cell transplantation. Using immunoSEQ multiplex PCR, the repertoire was profiled, and TCRdb retains in-frame clones only, with some absent. The table includes approximately 19,000 clones, 77% detected once. The source was peripheral blood mononuclear cells (PBMCs), collected before the second cycle of nivolumab. Receptor source: a human donor with classical Hodgkin lymphoma.

The chain carries TRBV30 and TRBJ1-3; D call uncertain. V was pared by 1 base and J by 9 bases, with 13 bases between. The CDR3 covers 13 residues. The germline V gene encodes CDR1 GTSNPN and CDR2 SVGIG (reference sequence). The CDR3 spells CAWSDKTRATIYF. The CDR3 nucleotides read TGTGCCTGGAGTGACAAGACCCGGGCCACCATATATTTT.

The gene calls are TRBV7-6 and TRBJ2-7; D not resolved. The germline V gene encodes CDR1 SGHVS and CDR2 FNYEAQ. The CDR3 is 13 amino acids. V was pared by 1 base and J by 4 bases, with 8 bases between. The CDR3 region has the DNA TGTGCCAGCAGCTTAGATGGGCTTTACGAGCAGTACTTC. Its protein product is CASSLDGLYEQYF.

This chain joins TRBV5-1 and TRBJ1-1, with D perhaps TRBD1 (5 bases). Trimming removed 5 bases at V and 1 base at J, with 12 bases between. This CDR3 region has 14 residues. Germline CDR1 SGHRS, CDR2 YFSETQ. CDR3 sequence: CASRSGPQNTEAFF. The CDR3 coding sequence is TGCGCCAGCAGATCGGGACCGCAGAACACTGAAGCTTTCTTT.

V and J are TRBV11-2 and TRBJ2-7; 8 bases fit TRBD2. V shed 3 bases and J 4 bases; nucleotides not matched to a gene: 5. Germline CDR1 SGHAT, CDR2 FQNNGV. The CDR3 extends over 14 amino acids. CDR3 sequence (DNA): TGTGCCAGCAGCTTTCCGGGAGGGATGTACGAGCAGTACTTC. Translation: CASSFPGGMYEQYF.

Worth noting for this clone: A far larger clone is one base from this, pointing to a likely read error. The DNA is omitted, as the CDR3 cannot be located on it reliably, and the CDR3 follows TCRdb's listing. The sample contains more than one DNA sequence encoding this CDR3. The V gene is TRBV29-1, the J gene TRBJ1-2; the table's D call, TRBD1, was not checked against the DNA. The V gene's germline CDR1 is SQVTM and CDR2 ANQGSEA. The CDR3 sequence runs 11 residues, both termini included. CDR3 sequence reads: CSVAQGADYTF.

The rearrangement links TRBV19 to TRBJ2-7, with D possibly TRBD1 on 6 matching bases. V shed 7 bases and J shed 5 bases, with 18 bases lying between them. The CDR3 sequence is 14 residues long. Per germline, CDR1 LNHDA and CDR2 SQIVND (reference sequence). The CDR3 spells CASTSGQGKNEQYF. DNA of the CDR3: TGTGCCAGTACGAGCGGCCAGGGGAAGAACGAGCAGTACTTC.

This clone has more than one count but fewer than ten. V and J are TRBV5-6 and TRBJ2-5; 9 bases match TRBD1. Germline V lookup: CDR1 SGHDT, CDR2 YYEEEE. The ends lost 3 bases at V and 3 bases at J; junction bases unmatched: 9. The CDR3 has 16 amino acids. CDR3 DNA sequence: TGTGCCAGCAGCTATAAAACAGGGGGCTTAGAAGAGACCCAGTACTTC. Translated, it gives CASSYKTGGLEETQYF.

V and J are TRBV4-1 and TRBJ1-1; 9 bases fit TRBD1. The CDR3 is 16 residues long. After removal of 2 bases from V and 2 bases from J, the junction contained 6 bases not matched to a gene. Germline values: CDR1 MGHRA, CDR2 YSYEKL. The DNA for the CDR3 is TGCGCCAGCAGCCAAACAACAGGGGGCTATAACACTGAAGCTTTCTTT. Encoded protein: CASSQTTGGYNTEAFF.

The chain joins TRBV11-2 to TRBJ1-1; possible D gene TRBD1, 5 bases. Trimming removed 5 bases from V and 7 bases from J, with 14 bases in between. The CDR3 extends over 13 amino acids. Germline V lookup: CDR1 SGHAT, CDR2 FQNNGV. In nucleotides, the CDR3 is TGTGCCAGCAGCCCGGGACTGACGCTTGAAGCTTTCTTT. Its translation is CASSPGLTLEAFF.

This clone has only a few counts. The gene calls are TRBV7-2 and TRBJ2-3, with D unclear. V lost 4 bases and J 3 bases, leaving 11 bases between the germline ends. The CDR3 is 14 amino acids. Germline lookup yields CDR1 SGHTA and CDR2 FQGNSA. The CDR3, as DNA: TGTGCCAGCAGCTCCTTGGGCGTTACAGATACGCAGTATTTT. It encodes CASSSLGVTDTQYF.

The rearrangement joins TRBV19 to TRBJ1-5, with D unclear. Germline lookup yields CDR1 LNHDA and CDR2 SQIVND (reference sequence). This CDR3 spans 16 amino acids. Trimming cost V 3 bases and J 5 bases, with 17 bases left between them. Here the CDR3 reads CASSIMFRGGDQPQHF. DNA of the CDR3: TGTGCCAGTAGTATTATGTTTCGGGGAGGTGATCAGCCCCAGCATTTT.

The chain uses TRBV19 and TRBJ1-2; D is unclear. Germline-derived CDR1 and CDR2 are LNHDA and SQIVND (reference sequence). Trimming removed 7 bases at V and 6 bases at J, with 15 bases between. The length of the CDR3 is 13 residues. CDR3 nucleotide sequence: TGTGCCAGTACTGGAGCCACCAGCGATGGCTACACCTTC. Translation gives CASTGATSDGYTF.

This chain uses TRBV19 with TRBJ1-2; no firm D call. V gave up 3 bases and J gave up 2 bases, with 16 bases separating them. The CDR3 extends over 16 amino acids. Per the germline V gene, CDR1 is LNHDA and CDR2 is SQIVND (reference sequence). CDR3 loop: CASSMISFSANYGYTF. The CDR3 region has the DNA TGTGCCAGTAGTATGATCTCATTCTCCGCCAACTATGGCTACACCTTC.

In nucleotides, the CDR3 is TGTGCCAGCAGCTTAAAAGGCGTTAGCGCGAACACCGGGGAGCTGTTTTTT. Residues: CASSLKGVSANTGELFF. The chain uses TRBV7-2 and TRBJ2-2; weak D call: TRBD2 (5 bases). The germline V gene encodes CDR1 SGHTA and CDR2 FQGNSA. The ends were cut back, 2 bases at V and 0 bases at J, with 13 bases in the middle. This CDR3 contains 17 residues.

The genes are TRBV5-1 and TRBJ2-3, with 11 bases that match TRBD1. The CDR3 consists of 14 residues. From germline, CDR1 is SGHRS and CDR2 YFSETQ. V shed 6 bases, J shed 4 bases, and the junction held 4 bases outside the gene matches. This chain's CDR3 is CASIPGQGADTQYF. In DNA form, the CDR3 reads TGCGCCAGCATCCCGGGACAGGGGGCAGATACGCAGTATTTT.

V usage is TRBV11-3 and J usage is TRBJ2-1; D is perhaps TRBD1 (6 bases). The CDR3 extends over 16 amino acids. CDR1 and CDR2 (germline): SGHNT, YENEEA. The ends were cut back, 2 bases at V and 6 bases at J, with 17 bases in the middle. The CDR3 DNA reads as TGTGCCAGCAGCTTAAGAGAAGTCAGGGACATCAATGAGCAGTTCTTC. Translated, it gives CASSLREVRDINEQFF.